These 18 T cell receptor beta chains were all obtained from the same sample, sequenced in a study of regulatory T cells in long-lasting Graves disease. Time point of the sample: newly diagnosed GD, antithyroid drugs for less than 3 months. There was RNA extracted from PBMCs, and the TCR library was made from it. Relying on iRepertoire HTBI primers and Arm-PCR of CDR3 regions, the team built TCR beta libraries. TCRdb re-called the multiplex PCR reads with MiXCR, one entry per CDR3 protein. Found here are about 620,000 distinct CDR3 sequences, around 17% of them singletons; the top ten hold 15% to 20%. These data were likewise used in another study, on T cells in Graves' hyperthyroidism and ophthalmopathy.

The sequencing used peripheral blood mononuclear cells (PBMCs), collected at new diagnosis, from a patient treated with antithyroid drugs. All receptors come from a woman in her 30s with Graves disease.

This clonotype has ten or more counts. J is TRBJ2-3 and V is TRBV11-2; the match to TRBD1 covers 8 bases. CDR3 length equals 14 residues. Germline lookup yields CDR1 SGHAT and CDR2 FQNNGV. With V trimmed by 5 bases and J by 4 bases, 5 bases remained unmatched. The CDR3 reads CASSNGQGPDTQYF. The CDR3 DNA reads TGTGCCAGCAGCAACGGACAGGGTCCAGATACGCAGTATTTT.

Ten or more counts support this clonotype. The V and J genes are TRBV11-2 and TRBJ2-3; 12 bases agree with TRBD2. This CDR3 region has 17 residues. Germline V CDR1 and CDR2: SGHAT, FQNNGV. V lost 4 bases and J lost 4; bases outside the gene matches: 9. CDR3 sequence: CASSSGLAGSLSDTQYF. CDR3 in DNA: TGTGCCAGCAGCTCAGGACTAGCGGGATCTCTCTCAGATACGCAGTATTTT.

The V call is TRBV4-1, the J call TRBJ2-7; TRBD2 might be the D (6 bases). The CDR3 consists of 16 residues. Germline V CDR1 and CDR2: MGHRA, YSYEKL. With 0 bases removed from V and 3 bases from J, the gap between germline ends came to 15 bases. CDR3 sequence: CASSQEISAGFYEQYF. The CDR3 DNA is TGCGCCAGCAGCCAAGAAATTTCTGCGGGGTTCTACGAGCAGTACTTC.

The V call is TRBV7-9, the J call TRBJ1-3; 8 positions match TRBD1. The CDR3 consists of 13 residues. CDR1 is SEHNR and CDR2 is FQNEAQ in the germline V gene (reference sequence). The V segment lost 5 bases and the J segment 4 bases; nucleotides outside the gene matches: 1. This CDR3 is CASSRTGGNTIYF. In DNA, the CDR3 is TGTGCCAGCAGCCGGACAGGGGGAAACACCATATATTTT. Complete variable domain (other parts from reference TRBV7-9 and TRBJ1-3): DTGVSQNPRHKITKRGQNVTFRCDPISEHNRLYWYRQTLGQGPEFLTYFQNEAQLEKSRLLSDRFSAERPKGSFSTLEIQRTEQGDSAMYLCASSRTGGNTIYFGEGSWLTVV.

Many counts were recorded for this clonotype. The V gene is TRBV6-5, the J gene TRBJ1-1; no definite D call. Looked up from germline, CDR1 is MNHEY and CDR2 is SVGAGI. V shed 2 bases and J shed 7 bases, with 8 bases lying between them. This CDR3 is 12 amino acids long. The CDR3 is CASSYGTLEAFF. The CDR3 nucleotides are TGTGCCAGCAGTTACGGTACCCTTGAAGCTTTCTTT.

This clonotype was picked up many times. This chain links TRBV5-1 with TRBJ1-5; the D gene is possibly TRBD1 (6 bases). CDR1 is SGHRS, CDR2 YFSETQ, per germline. The CDR3 is 15 amino acids. V dropped 0 bases and J dropped 5 bases, with 12 bases sitting between them. As DNA, the CDR3 is TGCGCCAGCAGCTTGGAGGGGGGGGGTCATCAGCCCCAGCATTTT. Translating it yields CASSLEGGGHQPQHF.

The J gene is TRBJ2-5, the V gene TRBV3-1, with 9 nucleotides matching TRBD2. The DNA matches TRBJ2-1 better at its end, which makes the J call doubtful. Germline V CDR1 and CDR2: LGHDT, YNNKEL (reference sequence). CDR3 length equals 16 residues. The CDR3 spells CASSQGLAQQYNEQFF. The CDR3 bases are TGTGCCAGCAGCCAGGGACTAGCCCAACAATACAATGAGCAGTTCTTC.

This rearrangement joins TRBV19 to TRBJ2-3; D is unclear. The CDR3 covers 14 residues. Germline V gene lookup returns CDR1 LNHDA and CDR2 SQIVND (reference sequence). Trimming pared 3 bases from V and 5 bases from J, leaving 12 bases between. CDR3 in DNA: TGTGCCAGTAGTATGGATGGGTTTATAGATACGCAGTATTTT. It translates to CASSMDGFIDTQYF.

V usage is TRBV20-1 and J usage is TRBJ2-2; no clear D. The CDR3 covers 13 residues. In germline, CDR1 is DFQATT, CDR2 SNEGSKA (reference sequence). Trimming cost V 5 bases and J 4 bases, with 11 bases left between them. The CDR3: CSAPPLGTGELFF. In DNA, the CDR3 is TGCAGTGCTCCACCCCTAGGCACCGGGGAGCTGTTTTTT.

Ten or more counts support this clonotype. This chain joins TRBV15 and TRBJ1-2; D ambiguous. There are 14 residues in the CDR3. Per the germline V gene, CDR1 is LNHNV and CDR2 is YYDKDF (reference sequence). Trimming took off 6 bases at V and 5 bases at J, with 16 bases between the two ends. This chain's CDR3 is CATRPTGPLYGYTF. The CDR3 DNA is TGTGCCACCAGGCCAACTGGGCCACTGTATGGCTACACCTTC.

The sample holds many counts of this clonotype. The chain employs TRBV10-3 and TRBJ2-5, with 7 nucleotides matching TRBD2. Germline V lookup: CDR1 ENHRY, CDR2 SYGVKD. The CDR3 has 16 residues. Trimming took 6 bases from V and 5 from J; bases not matched to a gene: 15. The CDR3 nucleotides are TGTGCCATCAGCGGTGGCCCGGGGGGAATCTGGGAGACCCAGTACTTC. Amino acid sequence: CAISGGPGGIWETQYF.

This clonotype was seen a few times. The chain employs TRBV7-9 and TRBJ1-4, with D unclear. CDR1 and CDR2 (germline): SEHNR, FQNEAQ (reference sequence). The CDR3 contains 14 residues. The ends were cut back, 6 bases at V and 2 bases at J, with 10 bases in the middle. The CDR3 sequence: CASSPERTNEKLFF. The CDR3 bases are TGTGCCAGCAGTCCGGAGAGGACTAATGAAAAACTGTTTTTT. The variable domain in full, with the rest retrieved from reference TRBV7-9 and TRBJ1-4, is DTGVSQNPRHKITKRGQNVTFRCDPISEHNRLYWYRQTLGQGPEFLTYFQNEAQLEKSRLLSDRFSAERPKGSFSTLEIQRTEQGDSAMYLCASSPERTNEKLFFGSGTQLSVL.

This clonotype showed up just a few times. The chain is built from TRBV3-1 and TRBJ1-5; D is unresolved. With 3 bases removed from V and 9 bases from J, the gap between germline ends came to 12 bases. From germline, CDR1 is LGHDT and CDR2 YNNKEL (reference sequence). There are 13 residues in the CDR3. Written as DNA, the CDR3 is TGTGCCAGCAGCCAGTCCGCTAACTCGCCCCAGCATTTT. Protein sequence: CASSQSANSPQHF.

This clonotype was recorded at least ten times. The chain joins TRBV20-1 to TRBJ1-1, with D tentatively TRBD1 (5 bases). Trimming stripped 6 bases from V and 6 bases from J, with 17 bases between. The germline V gene has CDR1 DFQATT and CDR2 SNEGSKA (reference sequence). The CDR3 loop spans 13 amino acids. The CDR3 sequence is CSAPGRIGAEAFF. CDR3 DNA: TGCAGTGCGCCGGGGCGGATAGGGGCTGAAGCTTTCTTT.

Concerning this clonotype: With a much larger clone just one base away, this may be a read error. The chain uses TRBV30 and TRBJ2-7, with 13 bases matching TRBD2. The CDR3 is 13 amino acids. Germline V gene lookup returns CDR1 GTSNPN and CDR2 SVGIG (reference sequence). Trimming cost V 4 bases and J 7 bases; bases outside gene matches: 4. DNA of the CDR3: TGTGCCTGGAATCCGGGACTAGCGGGGGAGCAGTACTTC. Its translation is CAWNPGLAGEQYF.

This clonotype has ten or more counts. V is TRBV3-1 and J is TRBJ2-7; 9 bases are a match to TRBD1. V trimming: 0 bases; J trimming: 3 bases; junction bases outside the gene matches: 9. This CDR3 has 17 residues. Germline-derived CDR1 and CDR2 are LGHDT and YNNKEL (reference sequence). CDR3 sequence: CASSQDYAGQGFYEQYF. The CDR3 DNA reads TGTGCCAGCAGCCAAGATTATGCGGGACAGGGCTTCTACGAGCAGTACTTC.

In this sample, this clonotype turned up many times. The chain combines TRBV19 with TRBJ1-1; no clear D. Between the trimmed V and J ends, which lost 7 bases and 4 bases, there was a span of 13 bases. Germline V gives CDR1 LNHDA, CDR2 SQIVND (reference sequence). The CDR3 is 13 amino acids. This chain's CDR3 is CASKRLSGTEAFF. The CDR3 DNA reads TGTGCCAGTAAGCGCCTATCGGGCACTGAAGCTTTCTTT. The complete variable domain, with remaining parts taken from reference TRBV19 and TRBJ1-1, reads DGGITQSPKYLFRKEGQNVTLSCEQNLNHDAMYWYRQDPGQGLRLIYYSQIVNDFQKGDIAEGYSVSREKKESFPLTVTSAQKNPTAFYLCASKRLSGTEAFFGQGTRLTVV.

Note on this clonotype: One base away lies a much larger clone, so this may be a sequencing read error. The chain uses TRBV6-2 or TRBV6-3 and TRBJ1-1; D unclear. This CDR3 is built from 13 residues. Germline CDR1 reads MNHEY; CDR2 reads SVGEGT. Trimming pared 7 bases from V and 1 base from J, leaving 10 bases between. CDR3 nucleotide sequence: TGTGCCAGCACGGCTTGGGAGAACACTGAAGCTTTCTTT. Its translation: CASTAWENTEAFF.